This TCR beta chain was retrieved from a study of blood T cell repertoires in COVID-19. Study context: The cDNA or gDNA used as material had been derived from T cells, B-cell-depleted T cells, or PBMCs.

The table came from immunoSEQ multiplex PCR; TCRdb's copy has only in-frame clones and leaves some out. This sample has around 150,000 clones, with 81% found just once. CDR1 and CDR2 (germline): MGHRA, YSYEKL. CDR3 length: 16 amino acids. V dropped 5 bases and J dropped 3 bases, with 20 bases sitting between them. The V and J genes are TRBV4-1 and TRBJ2-7, with D maybe TRBD2 (6 bases). The sequencing sample was made of peripheral blood. The clonotype comes from a human donor in a cohort sampled during active COVID-19. The CDR3 reads CASSLRGGVSYYEQYF. CDR3 nucleotide sequence: TGCGCCAGCAGCTTGAGAGGAGGGGTGAGCTACTACGAGCAGTACTTC.